One and the same sample provided the 22 T cell receptor beta chains below, sequenced in a study of T-cell reconstitution after alpha-beta-depleted transplantation in children. Unique molecular identifiers were incorporated into the prepared TCRbeta library. Each CDR3 protein gets one entry after TCRdb re-called the PCR reads with MiXCR. The sample has 250,000 to 400,000 distinct CDR3 sequences; over 20% are singletons. The specimen comprised PBMCs, mostly from graft donor cells, sampled 180 days after TCRalphabeta/CD19-depleted stem cell transplant. All receptors derive from a male patient younger than 18 who had a stem cell transplant for acute lymphoblastic leukemia, so the T cells may come from the graft donor.

For this clonotype: One end of the junction is discordant with germline, which a read error may explain. The chain has TRBV18 and TRBJ1-1; no firm D call. The germline gives CDR1 KGHSH, CDR2 LQKENI. This CDR3 comprises 15 residues. The CDR3 bases are TGTGCCAGCTTACCACTCGAGCCGGCGAACACTGAAGCTTTCTTT. This translates into CASLPLEPANTEAFF.

This clonotype appeared a few times. The chain is built from TRBV4-1 and TRBJ1-6; TRBD1 might be the D (5 bases). Germline lookup yields CDR1 MGHRA and CDR2 YSYEKL. The CDR3 extends over 13 amino acids. V was cut by 0 bases and J by 10 bases, with 7 bases left in between. CDR3: CASSQDWGSPLHF. CDR3 DNA sequence: TGCGCCAGCAGCCAAGATTGGGGGTCACCCCTCCACTTT.

This clonotype was detected a few times. The chain employs TRBV9 and TRBJ2-3, with D maybe TRBD2 (6 bases). V was cut by 3 bases and J by 1 base, with 15 bases left in between. The CDR3 has 16 residues. Germline V gene sequence: CDR1 SGDLS, CDR2 YYNGEE. The CDR3 bases are TGTGCCAGCAGCGCAATACTAGCTGGCGGCACAGATACGCAGTATTTT. It yields the protein CASSAILAGGTDTQYF.

The chain carries TRBV21-1 and TRBJ1-1; no check of the table's D call, TRBD1, against the DNA was made. TRBV21-1 is deemed a pseudogene. The CDR3 covers 12 residues. CDR3 bases: TGTGCCAATCGGACAGGGTGCACTGAAGCTTTCTTT. Protein: CANRTGCTEAFF.

There are many counts of this clonotype. V gene TRBV3-1 combines with J gene TRBJ2-7; D is possibly TRBD1 (5 bases). The V end lost 4 bases, the J end lost 3 bases, and 7 bases lay between the germline ends. Germline V CDR1 and CDR2: LGHDT, YNNKEL (reference sequence). The CDR3 has 12 residues. CDR3 protein: CASSRTRYEQYF. The DNA of the CDR3 is TGTGCCAGCAGCCGGACACGCTACGAGCAGTACTTC.

This clonotype showed up many times. The rearrangement links TRBV5-6 to TRBJ2-1; D possibly uses TRBD1 or TRBD2 (5 bases each). The V gene's germline CDR1 is SGHDT and CDR2 YYEEEE. This CDR3 contains 17 residues. Trimming took off 10 bases at V and 2 bases at J, with 25 bases between the two ends. The CDR3 here is CAGSLPGRGSTYNEQFF. CDR3 bases: TGTGCCGGCTCCCTTCCGGGACGCGGAAGTACCTACAATGAGCAGTTCTTC.

The genes are TRBV2 and TRBJ1-4; D is perhaps TRBD1 (6 bases). The CDR3 is 13 amino acids. V shed 2 bases and J shed 10 bases, with 11 bases lying between them. Germline V lookup: CDR1 SNHLY, CDR2 FYNNEI. CDR3 in amino acids: CASSETRGGKLFF. DNA for the CDR3: TGTGCCAGCAGTGAAACCAGGGGAGGAAAACTGTTTTTT.

The genes are TRBV18 and TRBJ1-1; 10 nucleotides agree with TRBD1. Unmatched junction bases numbered 3, after V lost 2 bases and J lost 0 bases. The CDR3 consists of 16 residues. Per germline, CDR1 KGHSH and CDR2 LQKENI. The CDR3 loop reads CASSPGQGGMNTEAFF. Written as DNA, the CDR3 is TGTGCCAGCTCACCAGGACAGGGGGGTATGAACACTGAAGCTTTCTTT.

Only a few counts were recorded for this clonotype. The V call is TRBV7-2, the J call TRBJ2-7; either TRBD1 or TRBD2 may supply D (6 bases each). The CDR3 runs 13 residues. Germline lookup yields CDR1 SGHTA and CDR2 FQGNSA. V lost 5 bases to trimming and J lost 7 bases, with 15 bases between them. The CDR3: CASSPIQGLEQYF. CDR3 DNA: TGTGCCAGCAGCCCGATACAGGGACTGGAGCAGTACTTC.

CDR3 in DNA: TGCAGCGTCTCCCGACTAGACTCCTACGAGCAGTACTTC. This codes for CSVSRLDSYEQYF. The chain employs TRBV29-1 and TRBJ2-7, with TRBD2 as a possible D gene (6 bases). Per germline, CDR1 SQVTM and CDR2 ANQGSEA. V was pared by 6 bases and J by 0 bases, with 12 bases between. The CDR3 contains 13 residues.

The chain is built from TRBV15 and TRBJ2-7; no reliable D call. Germline V lookup: CDR1 LNHNV, CDR2 YYDKDF (reference sequence). Trimming removed 1 base from V and 0 bases from J, with 4 bases in between. The CDR3 runs 13 residues. The CDR3 loop is CATSRASSYEQYF. Written as DNA, the CDR3 is TGTGCCACCAGCAGAGCGAGCTCCTACGAGCAGTACTTC. Filled out from reference TRBV15 and TRBJ2-7, the complete variable domain reads DAMVIQNPRYQVTQFGKPVTLSCSQTLNHNVMYWYQQKSSQAPKLLFHYYDKDFNNEADTPDNFQSRRPNTSFCFLDIRSPGLGDTAMYLCATSRASSYEQYFGPGTRLTVT.

This clonotype appeared a few times. V and J are TRBV20-1 and TRBJ1-2, with 8 bases that match TRBD1. V lost 7 bases, J lost 7 bases, and 17 bases stayed unmatched. Germline assignment: CDR1 DFQATT and CDR2 SNEGSKA (reference sequence). The CDR3 is made up of 15 amino acids. Here the CDR3 DNA reads TGCAGTGTTCGCGGGGGAGACAGGGGAGTTCGTGGCTACACCTTC. This sequence encodes CSVRGGDRGVRGYTF.

This clonotype was seen a handful of times. The rearrangement links TRBV6-5 to TRBJ2-1; no definite D call. This CDR3 contains 15 residues. Germline CDR1 reads MNHEY; CDR2 reads SVGAGI. The V end was cut by 2 bases, the J end by 5 bases, with 13 bases between. CDR3: CASSYKRPTNNEQFF. In DNA, the CDR3 is TGTGCCAGCAGTTACAAGCGACCTACTAACAATGAGCAGTTCTTC.

The chain links TRBV9 to TRBJ2-1; tentatively, D is TRBD2 (5 bases). The CDR3 contains 13 residues. CDR1 is SGDLS, CDR2 YYNGEE, per germline. Between the trimmed V and J ends, which lost 4 bases and 7 bases, there was a span of 12 bases. The CDR3 sequence is CASSTGLPNEQFF. DNA of the CDR3: TGTGCCAGCAGCACCGGACTTCCAAATGAGCAGTTCTTC.

This clonotype was observed a few times. V and J are TRBV4-1 and TRBJ2-5, with 7 bases identical to TRBD1. The CDR3 has 14 residues. Trimming removed 1 base from V and 7 bases from J; junction bases left unmatched: 6. CDR1 MGHRA and CDR2 YSYEKL come from the germline V gene. The CDR3 sequence: CASSQGQGGWTQYF. The CDR3 DNA follows: TGCGCCAGCAGCCAAGGACAGGGCGGTTGGACCCAGTACTTC.

This clonotype has at least ten counts. V and J are TRBV14 and TRBJ2-7; no clear D. The V gene lost 1 base and the J gene lost 1 base, with 5 bases spanning the gap. This CDR3 contains 13 residues. Germline V gene lookup returns CDR1 SGHDN and CDR2 FVKESK. DNA for the CDR3: TGTGCCAGCAGCCAAGTCTCTTCCTACGAGCAGTACTTC. Amino acids: CASSQVSSYEQYF.

In DNA form, the CDR3 reads TGCGCCAGCAGTAGGGGTCCGGGACAGGACACAGATACGCAGTATTTT. Translating gives CASSRGPGQDTDTQYF. This chain joins TRBV5-1 and TRBJ2-3; 8 bases align to TRBD1. There are 16 residues in the CDR3. The V and J ends lost 5 bases and 2 bases, in that order; junction bases with no gene match: 10. CDR1 and CDR2 from the germline V gene are SGHRS and YFSETQ. Combining the CDR3 with reference TRBV5-1 and TRBJ2-3 gives the whole variable domain KAGVTQTPRYLIKTRGQQVTLSCSPISGHRSVSWYQQTPGQGLQFLFEYFSETQRNKGNFPGRFSGRQFSNSRSEMNVSTLELGDSALYLCASSRGPGQDTDTQYFGPGTRLTVL.

In this sample, this clonotype turned up a few times. The V gene is TRBV28, the J gene TRBJ2-3; 8 nucleotides line up with TRBD2. With V trimmed by 2 bases and J by 2 bases, 18 bases remained unmatched. This CDR3 contains 20 residues. Germline V gives CDR1 MDHEN, CDR2 SYDVKM. CDR3 loop: CASSLRPGGGPSVSTDTQYF. The CDR3 DNA is TGTGCCAGCAGTTTACGACCGGGAGGGGGGCCATCCGTCTCCACAGATACGCAGTATTTT.

This clonotype was picked up many times. The chain couples TRBV5-1 to TRBJ2-7, with D possibly called TRBD1 or TRBD2 (5 bases each). The CDR3 length is 15 residues. Germline loops: CDR1 SGHRS, CDR2 YFSETQ. V was cut by 0 bases and J by 4 bases, with 14 bases left in between. The CDR3 spells CASSLGQGRTYEQYF. DNA of the CDR3: TGCGCCAGCAGCTTGGGGCAGGGAAGGACTTACGAGCAGTACTTC.

The gene calls are TRBV5-1 and TRBJ2-3, with a weak D call TRBD2 (5 bases). V gave up 0 bases and J gave up 2 bases, with 7 bases separating them. CDR1 and CDR2 from the germline V gene are SGHRS and YFSETQ. The CDR3 is 14 amino acids. CDR3 protein: CASSLGTPTDTQYF. The CDR3 DNA is TGCGCCAGCAGCTTGGGGACTCCCACAGATACGCAGTATTTT. Full variable domain (missing parts from reference TRBV5-1 and TRBJ2-3): KAGVTQTPRYLIKTRGQQVTLSCSPISGHRSVSWYQQTPGQGLQFLFEYFSETQRNKGNFPGRFSGRQFSNSRSEMNVSTLELGDSALYLCASSLGTPTDTQYFGPGTRLTVL.

This clonotype came up a few times. CDR3 amino acids: CASSLLGGRSSYEQYF. CDR3 DNA sequence: TGCGCCAGCAGCTTGCTTGGAGGGAGGTCCTCCTACGAGCAGTACTTC. The chain carries TRBV5-1 and TRBJ2-7, with D possibly being TRBD2 (6 bases). The V and J ends lost 1 base and 0 bases respectively, with 14 bases between them. Germline lookup yields CDR1 SGHRS and CDR2 YFSETQ. The CDR3 has 16 residues.

This clonotype has just a few counts. V usage is TRBV20-1 and J usage is TRBJ1-2; unclear D gene. Germline CDR1 and CDR2: DFQATT and SNEGSKA (reference sequence). Trimming cost V 2 bases and J 3 bases, with 4 bases left between them. The CDR3 runs to 11 residues. CDR3 in DNA: TGCAGTGCTAGAACAGACTATGGCTACACCTTC. This encodes CSARTDYGYTF.